A single sample gave rise to the 3 T cell receptor beta chains below, sequenced in a study of identical twins. Using its own MiXCR run on the 5' RACE reads, TCRdb lists one record per CDR3 protein. The table shows some 760,000 distinct CDR3 sequences, with roughly 20% occurring only once. This sample also belongs to another study, concerning T cells expressing NK-cell markers.

The sequenced sample was PBMCs. All receptors come from a woman aged 18-35 years in good health.

The chain joins TRBV7-2 to TRBJ2-7, with no clear D. V gave up 9 bases and J gave up 5 bases, with 17 bases separating them. Germline V CDR1 and CDR2: SGHTA, FQGNSA. The CDR3 consists of 13 residues. Here the CDR3 reads CASRSPLLDEQYF. The CDR3 bases are TGTGCCAGTCGGTCCCCTCTCCTTGACGAGCAGTACTTC.

The table lists this clonotype with a few counts. The gene calls are TRBV24-1 and TRBJ2-7; 7 positions agree with TRBD2. CDR3 length: 17 residues. Germline trimming cut 2 bases from V and 3 bases from J; bases unmatched to any gene: 12. Germline CDR1 and CDR2: KGHDR and SFDVKD. As DNA, the CDR3 is TGTGCCACCAGTGATTCCCTCATCGAGCGGGACCTCTACGAGCAGTACTTC. Its translation: CATSDSLIERDLYEQYF.

The chain has TRBV6-2 or TRBV6-3 and TRBJ2-5; TRBD1 matches at 8 bases. CDR1 and CDR2 from the germline V gene are MNHEY and SVGEGT. With V trimmed by 0 bases and J by 4 bases, 4 bases remained unmatched. There are 15 residues in the CDR3. The CDR3 nucleotides are TGTGCCAGCAGTTACTCCAGGGGGCGCGGAGAGACCCAGTACTTC. Translating gives CASSYSRGRGETQYF.